This T cell receptor beta chain was observed in a study of blood T cell repertoires in COVID-19. Study at large: Collection of acute and convalescent COVID-19 samples took place in the United States, Italy and Spain. In each case, the material was cDNA or gDNA derived from T cells, B-cell-depleted T cells, or PBMCs.

As processed by the authors: Reference gene primer amplification gave estimated nucleated cell counts. The assay was immunoSEQ multiplex PCR, and TCRdb's table has in-frame clones only and misses some. V, J and clone size were drawn from that table, and D and trimming were deduced from the DNA. Here the sample spans 290,000 or so clones, about 85% being singletons. Germline V gives CDR1 LNHDA, CDR2 SQIVND (reference sequence). V dropped 4 bases and J dropped 4 bases, with 29 bases sitting between them. The CDR3 loop spans 20 amino acids. The V and J genes are TRBV19 and TRBJ2-1; D perhaps matches TRBD2 (6 bases). Sequencing was performed on peripheral blood. The TCR originated in a man between 18 and 35 years old with active or convalescent COVID-19. This CDR3 reads CASSTHLGRQHRGIYNEQFF. The DNA for the CDR3 is TGTGCCAGTAGTACCCACCTCGGGAGACAACATCGAGGGATATACAATGAGCAGTTCTTC.